This TCR beta chain was captured in a study of blood T cell repertoires in COVID-19. At the level of the study: The analysed material was cDNA or gDNA that came from T cells, B-cell-depleted T cells, or PBMCs.

The CDR3 extends over 17 amino acids. Per germline, CDR1 PRHDT and CDR2 FYEKMQ (reference sequence). The ends lost 0 bases at V and 6 bases at J; junction bases unmatched: 9. Methods used by the authors: It was from reference gene primer amplification that nucleated cell counts were estimated. TCRdb's table, derived via immunoSEQ multiplex PCR, lists solely in-frame clones and lacks some. V, J and clone size are taken as reported in that table, and D and trimming were inferred from the DNA itself. Of roughly 140,000 clones listed, 85% to 90% are singletons. The TCR was taken from a woman in her 40s with acute or convalescent COVID-19. The specimen was peripheral blood. V gene TRBV13 combines with J gene TRBJ2-5, with TRBD1 matching over 11 bases. Here the CDR3 DNA reads TGTGCCAGCAGCTTAGGCGGAGGGACAGGGGGTCGAAAGACCCAGTACTTC. Translated: CASSLGGGTGGRKTQYF. The full variable domain, with the rest looked up from reference TRBV13 and TRBJ2-5, is AAGVIQSPRHLIKEKRETATLKCYPIPRHDTVYWYQQGPGQDPQFLISFYEKMQSDKGSIPDRFSAQQFSDYHSELNMSSLELGDSALYFCASSLGGGTGGRKTQYFGPGTRLLVL.